These 3 T cell receptor beta chains were all obtained from the same sample, sequenced in a study of T cells in Graves' hyperthyroidism and ophthalmopathy. What was amplified from RNA transcripts were TCR beta CDR3 regions. First-round RT-PCR targeting the TCR CDR3 was performed with the HTBI primer set. Each CDR3 protein is one row after TCRdb ran MiXCR on the multiplex PCR reads. This table holds more than 500,000 distinct CDR3 sequences, roughly 15% found once. The sequenced sample was blood. Receptors originate from a woman aged 40 to 55 with Graves' ophthalmopathy.

This clonotype has ten or more counts. The gene calls are TRBV27 and TRBJ2-7; possibly TRBD2 for D (6 bases). The CDR3 spans 13 residues. Trimming took 6 bases from V and 4 from J, leaving 13 bases between them. CDR1 and CDR2 (germline): MNHEY, SMNVEV (reference sequence). Here the CDR3 reads CASRLAGGYEQYF. In DNA, the CDR3 is TGTGCCAGCAGACTAGCTGGTGGGTACGAGCAGTACTTC.

This clonotype appeared many times. V usage is TRBV25-1 and J usage is TRBJ1-1, with D unclear. This CDR3 has 12 residues. V dropped 8 bases and J dropped 4 bases, with 11 bases sitting between them. Germline V lookup: CDR1 MGHDK, CDR2 SYGVNS. The CDR3 loop is CASSSAGTEAFF. The CDR3 nucleotides read TGTGCCAGCTCAAGTGCGGGCACTGAAGCTTTCTTT.

This clonotype came up many times. The chain combines TRBV12-3 or TRBV12-4 with TRBJ2-7, with D tentatively TRBD1 (5 bases). The V and J ends lost 3 bases and 3 bases respectively, with 15 bases between them. The CDR3 length is 15 residues. CDR3 sequence (DNA): TGTGCCAGCAGTTTGGGGCCCCCGCCCTACTACGAGCAGTACTTC. Protein sequence: CASSLGPPPYYEQYF.